Here is one TCR beta chain with its context. Its antigen is not known. These data are taken from a study of cytomegalovirus exposure and HLA in healthy donors. Researchers ran the PCR with 60 Vbeta and 13 Jbeta primers. The method was immunoSEQ multiplex PCR; TCRdb's version includes in-frame clones alone and lacks a portion of them. This sample's table reports tens of thousands of clones. Study-wide points: Links to common viral pathogens appeared, in a later analysis, for several of the most significant clusters.

With 6 bases clipped from V and 2 bases from J, the junction kept 3 bases outside the gene matches. The CDR3 has 13 residues. CDR1 and CDR2 from the germline V gene are SQVTM and ANQGSEA. This rearrangement joins TRBV29-1 to TRBJ1-4, with 7 nucleotides matching TRBD1. The receptor was isolated from a man in his fifties or sixties in good health and CMV-seropositive. Sequenced input: PBMCs. CDR3 loop: CSVKGATNEKLFF. The DNA for the CDR3 is TGCAGCGTGAAGGGGGCGACTAATGAAAAACTGTTTTTT.